This T cell receptor beta chain was sequenced in a study of post-analysis software for immune sequencing data (dated by TCRdb to about 2015). With respect to the entire study: Recorded disease courses included relapsing-remitting, secondary progressive and progressive-relapsing multiple sclerosis, with some patients lacking subtype annotation. The multiple sclerosis patient repertoires were compared with approximately 11 previously published healthy control repertoires from donors aged about 6 to 26 years. A subset of samples was prepared in parallel using single-end sample barcoding, then pooled and co-amplified after Illumina adapter ligation.

To demonstrate the VDJtools post-analysis software, the study profiled TCR beta repertoires from the peripheral blood of 13 young patients with multiple sclerosis. The patients with multiple sclerosis were children and adolescents between roughly 6 and 15 years of age. CDR1 and CDR2, looked up from the germline V gene, are SGHTA and FQGNSA. Counted from cysteine to phenylalanine, this CDR3 has 14 amino acids. The DNA shown is the 42-base CDR3, in frame from base 1. Here V drops 8 bases and J drops 10 bases, and the junction holds 11 bases not matched to any gene. Notes on this clonotype: Its antigen has not been determined. No quality values exist for individual bases; no much larger clone is one base distant.

The method behind the library was PCR. The sequencer listed for this sample is Illumina HiSeq 2500. To reduce PCR and sequencing biases, unique molecular identifiers were built into the TCR beta cDNA libraries. Roughly 0.5 million cDNA molecules were obtained per 1 to 10 million input T cells, so each molecule approximated one T cell. The same protocol used for the earlier healthy control dataset was applied to prepare and sequence the patient libraries. Samples belonging to the same batch were prepared together, multiplexed and sequenced on a shared HiSeq lane. The published analysis was carried out like this. Raw barcoded reads were processed with MIGEC, discarding single-read molecular identifier groups before consensus assembly and CDR3 extraction. VDJtools was used for post-analysis of the clonotype tables, with diversity normalized by down-sampling every dataset to the smallest sample size. In repertoire overlap clustering, CDR3 amino acid sequences, but not nucleotide sequences, were matched to correct batch-related cross-sample contamination. The raw public data were reprocessed by TCRdb itself: fastp quality trimming at Q25, MiXCR clonotype calling, in-frame beta chains only. Entries are consolidated by CDR3 protein sequence, retaining the most common genes and DNA. What appears here as the V and J calls and clone size reflects TCRdb's work, not the paper's. The sample contains about 820,000 distinct CDR3 sequences, around 53% of them found a single time. In total, the top ten clones hold around 4.5% of the sample.

Overall results and qualifications from the work: Normalized Chao1 diversity was significantly lower in multiple sclerosis patients than controls, suggesting substantial peripheral T-cell clonal expansion. The multiple sclerosis patient group was slightly younger than the control group. Strong co-clustering of samples prepared in the same batch was shown by direct clustering with F measure, prompting a batch-effect correction. Patients showed significantly higher frequencies than controls for several TRBV segments, among them TRBV5-6, TRBV5-1 and TRBV20-1.

Recombination joined TRBV7-2 with TRBJ1-6; 7 central bases correspond to TRBD1. The sequence came from a girl aged 5 to 17 with multiple sclerosis. Material: blood. DNA sequence: TGTGCCAGCCGTCTCGACAGGGCGGCATCACCCCTCCACTTT. The translation is CASRLDRAASPLHF.